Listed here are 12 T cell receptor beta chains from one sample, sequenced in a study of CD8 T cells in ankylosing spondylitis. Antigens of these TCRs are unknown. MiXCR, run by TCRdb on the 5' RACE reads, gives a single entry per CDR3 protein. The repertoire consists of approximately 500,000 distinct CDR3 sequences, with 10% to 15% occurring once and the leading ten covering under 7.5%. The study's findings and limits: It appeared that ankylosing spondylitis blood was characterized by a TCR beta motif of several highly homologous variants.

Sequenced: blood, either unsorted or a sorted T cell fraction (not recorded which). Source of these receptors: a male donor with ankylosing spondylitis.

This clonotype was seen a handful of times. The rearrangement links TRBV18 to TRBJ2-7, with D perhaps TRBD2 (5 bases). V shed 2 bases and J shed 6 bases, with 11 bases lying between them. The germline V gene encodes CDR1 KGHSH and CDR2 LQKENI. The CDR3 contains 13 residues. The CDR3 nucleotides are TGTGCCAGCTCACCAGGCGAGGGTTCCGAGCAGTACGTC. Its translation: CASSPGEGSEQYV.

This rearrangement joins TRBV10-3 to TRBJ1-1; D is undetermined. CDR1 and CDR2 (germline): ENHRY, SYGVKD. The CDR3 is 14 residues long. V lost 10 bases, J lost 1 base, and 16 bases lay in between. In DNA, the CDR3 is TGTGCCACCACAGCGGGCCCGCGGAACACTGAAGCTTTCTTT. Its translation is CATTAGPRNTEAFF.

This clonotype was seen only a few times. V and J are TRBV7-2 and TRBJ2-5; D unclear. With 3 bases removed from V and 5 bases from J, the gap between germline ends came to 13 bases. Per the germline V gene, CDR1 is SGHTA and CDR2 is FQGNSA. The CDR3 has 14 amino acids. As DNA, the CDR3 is TGTGCCAGCAGCTTGACCCTTCGCTCGGAGACCCAGTACTTC. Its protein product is CASSLTLRSETQYF.

The CDR3: CASSLDLSSGANVLTF. In DNA, the CDR3 is TGTGCCAGCAGCTTGGACCTCAGCTCTGGGGCCAACGTCCTGACTTTC. The V gene is TRBV7-9, the J gene TRBJ2-6; D gene ambiguous. The CDR3 is 16 amino acids. Germline CDR1 is SEHNR and CDR2 is FQNEAQ (reference sequence). Trimming removed 3 bases from V and 0 bases from J, with 9 bases in between.

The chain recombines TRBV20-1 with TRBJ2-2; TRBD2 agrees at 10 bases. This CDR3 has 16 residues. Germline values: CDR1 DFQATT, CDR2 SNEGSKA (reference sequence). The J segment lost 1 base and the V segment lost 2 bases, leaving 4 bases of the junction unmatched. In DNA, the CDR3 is TGCAGTGCTAGACCCAGGACTAGCGGGAACACCGGGGAGCTGTTTTTT. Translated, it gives CSARPRTSGNTGELFF.

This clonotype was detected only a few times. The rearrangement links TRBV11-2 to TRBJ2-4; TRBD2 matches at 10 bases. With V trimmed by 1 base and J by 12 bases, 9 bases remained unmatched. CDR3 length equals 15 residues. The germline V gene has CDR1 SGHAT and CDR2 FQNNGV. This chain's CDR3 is CASSLAASGSSGQYF. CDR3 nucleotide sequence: TGTGCCAGCAGCTTAGCCGCTAGCGGGAGTTCGGGTCAGTACTTC.

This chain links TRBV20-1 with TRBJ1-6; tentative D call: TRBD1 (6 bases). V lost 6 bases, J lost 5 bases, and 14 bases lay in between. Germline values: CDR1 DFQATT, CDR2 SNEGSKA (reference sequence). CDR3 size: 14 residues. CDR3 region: CSATHRVHNSPLHF. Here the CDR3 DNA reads TGCAGTGCCACCCACAGGGTTCATAATTCACCCCTCCACTTT.

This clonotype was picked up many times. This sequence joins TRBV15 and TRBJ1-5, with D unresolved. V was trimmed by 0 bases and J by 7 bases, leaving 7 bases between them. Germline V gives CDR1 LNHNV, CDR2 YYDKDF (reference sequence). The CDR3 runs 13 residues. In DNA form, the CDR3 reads TGTGCCACCAGCAGAGATGGGAGCCAGCCCCAGCATTTT. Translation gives CATSRDGSQPQHF. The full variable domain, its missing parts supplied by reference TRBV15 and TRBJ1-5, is DAMVIQNPRYQVTQFGKPVTLSCSQTLNHNVMYWYQQKSSQAPKLLFHYYDKDFNNEADTPDNFQSRRPNTSFCFLDIRSPGLGDTAMYLCATSRDGSQPQHFGDGTRLSIL.

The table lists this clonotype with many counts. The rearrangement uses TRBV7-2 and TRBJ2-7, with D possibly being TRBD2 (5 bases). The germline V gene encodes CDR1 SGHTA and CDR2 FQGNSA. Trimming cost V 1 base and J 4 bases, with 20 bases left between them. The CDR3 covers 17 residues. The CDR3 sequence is CASSLVVGYSPGYEQYF. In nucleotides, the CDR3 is TGTGCCAGCAGCTTAGTAGTAGGGTACTCTCCGGGGTACGAGCAGTACTTC.

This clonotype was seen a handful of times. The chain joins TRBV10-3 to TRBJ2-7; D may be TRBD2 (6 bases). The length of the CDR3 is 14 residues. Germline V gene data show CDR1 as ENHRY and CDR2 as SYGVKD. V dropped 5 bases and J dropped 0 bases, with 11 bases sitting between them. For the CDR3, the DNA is TGTGCCATCAGTTCTAGCGACAACTCCTACGAGCAGTACTTC. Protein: CAISSSDNSYEQYF.

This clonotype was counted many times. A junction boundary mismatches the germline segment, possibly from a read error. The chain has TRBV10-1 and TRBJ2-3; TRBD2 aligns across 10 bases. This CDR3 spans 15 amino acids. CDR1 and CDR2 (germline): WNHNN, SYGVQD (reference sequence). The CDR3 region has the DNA TGTGCCAGCAGCCCGGGGACTAGCGGCACAGATACGCAGTATTTT. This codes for CASSPGTSGTDTQYF.

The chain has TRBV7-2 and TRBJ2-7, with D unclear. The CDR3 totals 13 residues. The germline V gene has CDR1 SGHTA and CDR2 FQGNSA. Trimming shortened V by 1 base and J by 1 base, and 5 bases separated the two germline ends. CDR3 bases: TGTGCCAGCAGCTTAGACTGGTCCTACGAGCAGTACTTC. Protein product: CASSLDWSYEQYF.